Below, one T cell receptor beta chain is given with its context. The antigen remains undetermined. This entry comes from a study of T cells expressing NK-cell markers. For the study at large: It was sorted CD3+CD56+NKG2C+, CD3+CD56+NKG2C- and CD3+CD56-NKG2C+ T cells that supplied the TCR beta repertoires. Serological testing identified most of the eight sequenced donors as HCMV-seropositive and one as seronegative.

Germline V gene data show CDR1 as MNHEY and CDR2 as SMNVEV (reference sequence). CDR3 size: 14 residues. Study-level results: These clonotypes also led the CD3+CD56-NKG2C+ fraction in a handful of donors.

cDNA encoding TCR beta was synthesized via 5'RACE template switching incorporating UMIs. TCRdb re-called the 5' RACE reads; one entry per CDR3 protein, DNA not given. This sample's table reports about 540,000 distinct CDR3 sequences. Sequencing input: blood T cells: a sorted CD56 or NKG2C T cell subset, CD4+ or CD8+ T cells, or bulk PBMC T cells (not recorded which). The TCR was taken from a man between 18 and 35 years old in good health. The J gene is TRBJ2-1, the V gene TRBV27; TCRdb's D call, TRBD2, is unchecked because there is no DNA. The CDR3 is CASMVTSLYNEQFF.